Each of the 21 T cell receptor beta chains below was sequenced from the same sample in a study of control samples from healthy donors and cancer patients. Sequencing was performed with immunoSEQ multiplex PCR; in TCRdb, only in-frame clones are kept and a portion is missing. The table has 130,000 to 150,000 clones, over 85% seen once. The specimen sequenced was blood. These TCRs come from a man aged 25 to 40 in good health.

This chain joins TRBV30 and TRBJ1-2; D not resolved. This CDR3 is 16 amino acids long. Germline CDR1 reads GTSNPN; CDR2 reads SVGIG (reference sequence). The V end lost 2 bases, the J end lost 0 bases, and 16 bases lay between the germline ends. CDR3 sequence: CAWSSATKKTNYGYTF. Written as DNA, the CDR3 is TGTGCCTGGAGTTCTGCCACAAAGAAGACTAACTATGGCTACACCTTC.

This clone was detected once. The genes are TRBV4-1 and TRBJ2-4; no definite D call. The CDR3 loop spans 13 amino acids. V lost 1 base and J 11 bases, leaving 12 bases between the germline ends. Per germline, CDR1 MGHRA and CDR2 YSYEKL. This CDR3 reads CASSQVGARLQYF. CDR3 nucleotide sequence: TGCGCCAGCAGCCAAGTCGGTGCGAGGCTTCAGTACTTC.

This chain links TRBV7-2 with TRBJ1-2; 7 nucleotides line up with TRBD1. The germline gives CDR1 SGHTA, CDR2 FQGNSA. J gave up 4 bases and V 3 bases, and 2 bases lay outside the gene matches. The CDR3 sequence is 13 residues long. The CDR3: CASSLGQFYGYTF. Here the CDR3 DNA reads TGTGCCAGCAGCTTGGGACAGTTCTATGGCTACACCTTC.

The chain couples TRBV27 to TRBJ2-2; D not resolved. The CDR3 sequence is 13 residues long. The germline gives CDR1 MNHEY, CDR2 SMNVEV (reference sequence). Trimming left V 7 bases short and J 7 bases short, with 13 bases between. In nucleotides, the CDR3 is TGTGCCAGCATAAAGTCCTGGGGCGGGGAGCTGTTTTTT. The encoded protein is CASIKSWGGELFF.

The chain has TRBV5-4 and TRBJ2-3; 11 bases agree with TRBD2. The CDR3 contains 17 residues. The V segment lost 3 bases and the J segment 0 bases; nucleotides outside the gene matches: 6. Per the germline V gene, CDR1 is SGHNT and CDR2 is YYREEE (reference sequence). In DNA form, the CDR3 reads TGTGCCAGCAGCTCGAAACTAGCGGGAGTAAGCACAGATACGCAGTATTTT. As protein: CASSSKLAGVSTDTQYF.

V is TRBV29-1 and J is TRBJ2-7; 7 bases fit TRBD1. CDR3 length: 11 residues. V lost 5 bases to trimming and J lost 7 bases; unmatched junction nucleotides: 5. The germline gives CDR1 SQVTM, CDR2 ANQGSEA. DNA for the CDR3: TGCAGCGTTTTTAGGGGGCGGGAGCAGTACTTC. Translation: CSVFRGREQYF.

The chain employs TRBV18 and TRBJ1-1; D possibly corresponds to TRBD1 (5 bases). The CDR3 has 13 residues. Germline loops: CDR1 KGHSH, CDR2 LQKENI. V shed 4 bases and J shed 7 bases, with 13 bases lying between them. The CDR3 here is CASSQVPGHEAFF. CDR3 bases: TGTGCCAGCTCACAGGTGCCAGGACATGAAGCTTTCTTT.

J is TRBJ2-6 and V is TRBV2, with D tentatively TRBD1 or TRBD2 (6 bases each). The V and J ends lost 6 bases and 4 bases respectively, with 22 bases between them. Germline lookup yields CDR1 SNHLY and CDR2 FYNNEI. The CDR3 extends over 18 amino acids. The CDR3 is CASSVTGTSGGGANVLTF. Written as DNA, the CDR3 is TGTGCCAGCAGCGTTACAGGGACCTCCGGGGGAGGGGCCAACGTCCTGACTTTC. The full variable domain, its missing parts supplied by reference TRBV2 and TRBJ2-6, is EPEVTQTPSHQVTQMGQEVILRCVPISNHLYFYWYRQILGQKVEFLVSFYNNEISEKSEIFDDQFSVERPDGSNFTLKIRSTKLEDSAMYFCASSVTGTSGGGANVLTFGAGSRLTVL.

The CDR3 is CASSPHRSMNTEAFF. The CDR3 coding sequence is TGTGCCAGCAGTCCTCATAGGTCTATGAACACTGAAGCTTTCTTT. V usage is TRBV28 and J usage is TRBJ1-1; D remains unclear. CDR1 and CDR2 from the germline V gene are MDHEN and SYDVKM. The V end lost 5 bases, the J end lost 0 bases, and 13 bases lay between the germline ends. This CDR3 is 15 amino acids long.

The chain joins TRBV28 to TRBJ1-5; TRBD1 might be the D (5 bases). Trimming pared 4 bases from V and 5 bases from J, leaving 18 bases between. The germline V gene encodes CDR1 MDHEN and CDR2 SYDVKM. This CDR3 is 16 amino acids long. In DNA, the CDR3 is TGTGCCAGCAGTTCTTGGAGTGGGGCAGTTGATCAGCCCCAGCATTTT. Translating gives CASSSWSGAVDQPQHF.

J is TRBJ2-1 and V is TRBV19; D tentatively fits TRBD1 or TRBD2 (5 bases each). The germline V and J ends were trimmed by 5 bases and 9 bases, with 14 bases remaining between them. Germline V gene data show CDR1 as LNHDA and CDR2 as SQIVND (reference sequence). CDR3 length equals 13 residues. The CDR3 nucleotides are TGTGCCAGTAGTGTAACTCGGGGCCCTGAGCAGTTCTTC. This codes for CASSVTRGPEQFF. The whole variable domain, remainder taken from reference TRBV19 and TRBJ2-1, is DGGITQSPKYLFRKEGQNVTLSCEQNLNHDAMYWYRQDPGQGLRLIYYSQIVNDFQKGDIAEGYSVSREKKESFPLTVTSAQKNPTAFYLCASSVTRGPEQFFGPGTRLTVL.

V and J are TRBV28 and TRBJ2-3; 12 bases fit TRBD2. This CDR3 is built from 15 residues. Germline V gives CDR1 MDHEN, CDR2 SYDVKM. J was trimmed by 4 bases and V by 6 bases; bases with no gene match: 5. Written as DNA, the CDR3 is TGTGCCAGCAGCCGGACTAGCGGGATTTCAGATACGCAGTATTTT. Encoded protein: CASSRTSGISDTQYF.

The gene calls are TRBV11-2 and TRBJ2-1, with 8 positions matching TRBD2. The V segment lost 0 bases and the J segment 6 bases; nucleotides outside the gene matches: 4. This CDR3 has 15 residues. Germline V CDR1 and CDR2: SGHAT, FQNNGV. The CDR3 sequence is CASSLELAVPNEQFF. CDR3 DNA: TGTGCCAGCAGCTTAGAACTAGCGGTACCCAATGAGCAGTTCTTC.

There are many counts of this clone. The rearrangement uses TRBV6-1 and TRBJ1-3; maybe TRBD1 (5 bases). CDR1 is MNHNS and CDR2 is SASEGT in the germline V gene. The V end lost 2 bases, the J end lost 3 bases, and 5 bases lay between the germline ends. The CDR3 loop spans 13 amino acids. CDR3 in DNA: TGTGCCAGCAGTGAACAGGGTGGAAACACCATATATTTT. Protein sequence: CASSEQGGNTIYF.

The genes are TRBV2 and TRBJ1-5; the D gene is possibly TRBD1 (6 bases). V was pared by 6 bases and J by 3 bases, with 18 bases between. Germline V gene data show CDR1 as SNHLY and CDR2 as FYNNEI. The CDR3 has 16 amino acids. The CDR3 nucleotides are TGTGCCAGCAGGGAGACACCGGGACACCCCAATCAGCCCCAGCATTTT. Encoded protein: CASRETPGHPNQPQHF.

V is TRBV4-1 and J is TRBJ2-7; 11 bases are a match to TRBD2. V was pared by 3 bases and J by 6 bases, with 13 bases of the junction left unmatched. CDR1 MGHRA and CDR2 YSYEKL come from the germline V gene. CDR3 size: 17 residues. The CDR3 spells CASSQDLAGGLISEQYF. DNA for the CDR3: TGCGCCAGCAGCCAGGATCTAGCGGGAGGCTTAATAAGCGAGCAGTACTTC.

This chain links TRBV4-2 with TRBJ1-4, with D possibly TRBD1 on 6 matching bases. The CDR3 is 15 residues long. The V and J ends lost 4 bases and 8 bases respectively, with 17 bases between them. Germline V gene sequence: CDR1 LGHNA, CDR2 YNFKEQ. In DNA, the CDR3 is TGTGCCAGCAGCCCCGTCGGGACACAGGAGGAAAAACTGTTTTTT. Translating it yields CASSPVGTQEEKLFF.

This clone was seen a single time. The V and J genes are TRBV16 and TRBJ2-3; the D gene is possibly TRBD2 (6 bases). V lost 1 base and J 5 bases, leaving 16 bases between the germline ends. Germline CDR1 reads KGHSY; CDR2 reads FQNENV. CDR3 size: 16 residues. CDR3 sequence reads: CASSQLYGSYRDTQYF. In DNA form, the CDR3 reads TGTGCCAGCAGCCAATTATACGGGAGTTACAGAGATACGCAGTATTTT. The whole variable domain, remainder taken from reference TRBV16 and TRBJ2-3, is GEEVAQTPKHLVRGEGQKAKLYCAPIKGHSYVFWYQQVLKNEFKFLISFQNENVFDETGMPKERFSAKCLPNSPCSLEIQATKLEDSAVYFCASSQLYGSYRDTQYFGPGTRLTVL.

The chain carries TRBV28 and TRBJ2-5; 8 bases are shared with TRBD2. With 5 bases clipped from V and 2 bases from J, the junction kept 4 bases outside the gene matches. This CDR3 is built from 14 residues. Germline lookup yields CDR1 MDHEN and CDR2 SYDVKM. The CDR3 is CASSRIAGQETQYF. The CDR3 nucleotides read TGTGCCAGCAGTCGGATAGCGGGACAAGAGACCCAGTACTTC.

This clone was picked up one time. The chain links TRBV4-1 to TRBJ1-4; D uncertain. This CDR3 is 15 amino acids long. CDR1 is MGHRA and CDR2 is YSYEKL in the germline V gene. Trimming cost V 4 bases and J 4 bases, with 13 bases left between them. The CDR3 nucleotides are TGCGCCAGCAGCCGTGTGAGCGGATTTAATGAAAAACTGTTTTTT. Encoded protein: CASSRVSGFNEKLFF.

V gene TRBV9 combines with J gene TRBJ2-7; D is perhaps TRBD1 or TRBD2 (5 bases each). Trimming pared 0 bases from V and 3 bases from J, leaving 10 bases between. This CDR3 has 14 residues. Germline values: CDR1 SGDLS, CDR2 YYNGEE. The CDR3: CASSVDEGNYEQYF. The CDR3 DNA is TGTGCCAGCAGCGTAGATGAGGGGAACTACGAGCAGTACTTC.